This paragraph covers one T cell receptor beta chain sequence. The antigen is undetermined. The data were produced by immunoSEQ multiplex PCR, yet TCRdb's version contains in-frame clones alone and is incomplete. The sample holds tens of thousands of clones, approximately 74% seen once. The data were obtained in a study of vaccination effects on CD4 cells after COVID-19. Study details: All participants had two doses of either the BNT162b2 or mRNA-1273 vaccine.

Antigen-specific CD4+ T cells were expanded with viral peptide pools in the ViraFEST assay before sequencing. The authors isolated CD4+ T cells after around 10 days of culture. Vaccinees lacked prior SARS-CoV-2 infection and tested negative for nucleocapsid antibodies. Cultures got half-medium changes with IL-2 on days 3 and 7. Study results and limitations: Common cold coronaviruses were cross-recognized by only 1 of 255 vaccine-induced clones in healthy vaccinees.

The V gene's germline CDR1 is SGHRS and CDR2 YFSETQ. Trimming removed 0 bases at V and 8 bases at J, with 11 bases between. The CDR3 is 13 residues long. The TCR originated in a human donor who received a COVID-19 vaccine. The chain carries TRBV5-1 and TRBJ1-2; weak D call: TRBD1 (6 bases). Sequenced here: CD4+ T cells from PBMCs cultured with HCoV-NL63 spike peptides, sampled before COVID-19 vaccination. CDR3 region: CASSLDGQRGYTF. CDR3 DNA sequence: TGCGCCAGCAGCTTGGATGGACAGCGGGGCTACACCTTC.